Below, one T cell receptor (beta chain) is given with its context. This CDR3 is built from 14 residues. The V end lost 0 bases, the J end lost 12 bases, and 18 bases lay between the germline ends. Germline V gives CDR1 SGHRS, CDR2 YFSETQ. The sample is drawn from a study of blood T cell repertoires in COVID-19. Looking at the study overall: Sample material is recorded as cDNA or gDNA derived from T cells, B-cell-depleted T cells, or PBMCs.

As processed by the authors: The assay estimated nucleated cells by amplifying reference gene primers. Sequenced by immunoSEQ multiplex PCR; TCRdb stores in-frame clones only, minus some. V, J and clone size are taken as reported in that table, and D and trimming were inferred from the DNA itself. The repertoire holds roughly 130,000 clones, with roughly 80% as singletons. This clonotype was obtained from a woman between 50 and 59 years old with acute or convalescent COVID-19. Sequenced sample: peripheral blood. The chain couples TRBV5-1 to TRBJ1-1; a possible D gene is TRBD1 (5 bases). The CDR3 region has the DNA TGCGCCAGCAGCTTGGCCTTGGGGGACTCAACTCCTTTCTTT. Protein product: CASSLALGDSTPFF.